This T cell receptor (beta chain) was sequenced for a study of blood T cell repertoires in COVID-19. Turning to the study itself: There were acute and convalescent COVID-19 samples, and they came from the United States, Italy and Spain. PBMCs, B-cell-depleted T cells, or T cells were the source of the cDNA or gDNA that made up the material.

Per the germline V gene, CDR1 is SEHNR and CDR2 is FQNEAQ (reference sequence). This CDR3 is 15 amino acids long. V gave up 4 bases and J gave up 1 base, with 8 bases separating them. As handled by the study authors: By means of reference gene primer amplification, nucleated cell counts were estimated. Sequenced by immunoSEQ multiplex PCR; TCRdb stores in-frame clones only, minus some. V, J and clone size are taken as reported in that table, and D and trimming were inferred from the DNA itself. The table includes roughly 53,000 clones, approximately 85% detected once. Sequencing input: peripheral blood. V gene TRBV7-9 combines with J gene TRBJ2-6, with D possibly TRBD1 on 6 matching bases. This TCR derives from a human donor in a cohort sampled during active COVID-19. This CDR3 reads CASSSTGSGANVLTF. CDR3 DNA sequence: TGTGCCAGCAGCTCAACAGGGTCTGGGGCCAACGTCCTGACTTTC. The entire variable domain, with the rest obtained from reference TRBV7-9 and TRBJ2-6, is as follows: DTGVSQNPRHKITKRGQNVTFRCDPISEHNRLYWYRQTLGQGPEFLTYFQNEAQLEKSRLLSDRFSAERPKGSFSTLEIQRTEQGDSAMYLCASSSTGSGANVLTFGAGSRLTVL.